The rows below give T cell receptor beta chains drawn from one sample of a study of a mutant IDH1 vaccine in newly diagnosed glioma. Their target antigens are unknown. This table comes from immunoSEQ multiplex PCR, and its TCRdb copy is limited to in-frame clones, with some not included. This table has fewer than 75,000 clones, roughly 83% appearing once. Here the sequenced sample was PBMCs, taken from a glioma patient whose treatment included an IDH1 peptide vaccine. These receptors were obtained from a woman between 45 and 60 years old with glioma. Both conserved end residues are trimmed from each CDR3. The D gene is left open where the match is weak. A clone size is listed for some rows: how often the clone was seen (once, few, many), or a class if it is expanded.

V gene	J gene	clone size	D gene	CDR3 protein
TRBV10-1	TRBJ2-6	.	.	ASSEGPGANVLT
TRBV6-1	TRBJ2-2	many	TRBD2	ASSELAGGPGELF
TRBV28	TRBJ1-1	.	.	ASRERGSTEAF
TRBV5-1	TRBJ2-7	.	.	ASSSLQNPFHEQY
TRBV5-4	TRBJ1-2	.	.	ASSPKGVYGYT
TRBV6-1	TRBJ1-5	once	.	ASNPQGGSNQPQH
TRBV5-4	TRBJ2-2	.	.	ASSPGAPNTGELF
TRBV7-6	TRBJ1-2	few	.	ASSLEQNYGYT
TRBV5-1	TRBJ1-6	.	.	ASSGGEIYNSPLH
TRBV2	TRBJ1-5	.	.	ASSESGNQPQH
TRBV19	TRBJ1-4	.	.	ASLERINEKLF
TRBV6-1	TRBJ1-3	.	.	ASSVKNLGLSGNTIY
TRBV6-5	TRBJ1-2	.	.	ASRPRRDGGYGYT
TRBV5-1	TRBJ2-7	.	TRBD1	ASSWGQGGKY
TRBV7-2	TRBJ1-6	.	TRBD1	ASSYGTGGGDNSPLH
TRBV6-1	TRBJ1-2	.	.	ASISDRPVYGYT
TRBV2	TRBJ1-5	few	.	ASSEAHQPQH
TRBV4-3	TRBJ1-2	.	TRBD1	ASSQQTGDSYGYT
TRBV6-1	TRBJ1-5	.	.	ASSRRDTHQPQH
TRBV4-2	TRBJ1-4	.	.	ASSQDGAGDEKLF
TRBV4-3	TRBJ1-6	.	.	ASSQEKGRDSPLH
TRBV19	TRBJ2-3	few	.	ASSIERGVGRNTQY
TRBV7-2	TRBJ2-3	.	.	ASSLVAGAYTDTQY
TRBV9	TRBJ2-7	.	.	ASSVGIAARLYEQY
TRBV15	TRBJ1-5	.	.	ATSRGQGGGQPQH
TRBV18	TRBJ2-1	.	.	ASSPIAGLTSLSNEQF
TRBV5-1	TRBJ2-5	.	.	ASSRQRSSSETQY
TRBV6-5	TRBJ1-1	few	.	ASSYPGAGSTEAF
TRBV5-1	TRBJ1-1	.	TRBD1	ASSLAGGYTEAF
TRBV6-4	TRBJ2-1	.	.	ASSDDRAGGNEQF
TRBV15	TRBJ1-2	few	.	ATSSWRANYGYT
TRBV7-2	TRBJ2-7	.	.	ASSPSGTISYEQY
TRBV19	TRBJ1-2	.	TRBD1	ASRRGLGYGYT
TRBV9	TRBJ2-1	.	.	ASSEGGNSYNEQF
TRBV5-4	TRBJ1-5	.	.	ASSLGGATTGNQPQH
TRBV19	TRBJ2-5	.	TRBD1	ASSLATGRETQY
TRBV29-1	TRBJ2-7	.	.	SALQEYEQY
TRBV29-1	TRBJ1-2	.	.	SVDRQAYGYT
TRBV7-6	TRBJ2-7	.	.	ASSFAGAEQY